This record concerns one T cell receptor beta chain sequence. Its antigen is unidentified. Each replicate PCR on the sorted subsets used 200 to 250 ng DNA (around 31,000 T cell genomes). In the source study's methods: ImmunoSEQ junction-only sequences lacked quality scores, so their filtering differed. Repertoires were generated with immunoSEQ multiplex PCR, while TCRdb's copy carries only in-frame clones and drops some. From that table come the V and J calls and clone size; the DNA was used to work out D and trimming. Here the sample spans some 2,500,000 clones, around 90% being singletons. This entry is derived from a study of shared clonotypes between healthy human individuals. Study results and limitations: Sharing across four donors was seen in around 5% of naive CD4 clonotypes.

CDR3 length: 14 amino acids. CDR1 SGHNT and CDR2 YENEEA come from the germline V gene. The V and J ends lost 4 bases and 2 bases respectively, with 9 bases between them. This receptor was taken from a man aged 18-30 years in good health. Some clones in this sample may be carry-over from other donors' samples. The chain joins TRBV11-3 to TRBJ2-1, with D possibly TRBD1 on 5 matching bases. The sequencing sample was made of naive CD4+ T cells from PBMCs. Subset: CD45RA+ positively selected. CDR3 sequence: CASSSQGPYNEQFF. CDR3 nucleotides: TGTGCCAGCAGCTCCCAGGGCCCCTACAATGAGCAGTTCTTC.